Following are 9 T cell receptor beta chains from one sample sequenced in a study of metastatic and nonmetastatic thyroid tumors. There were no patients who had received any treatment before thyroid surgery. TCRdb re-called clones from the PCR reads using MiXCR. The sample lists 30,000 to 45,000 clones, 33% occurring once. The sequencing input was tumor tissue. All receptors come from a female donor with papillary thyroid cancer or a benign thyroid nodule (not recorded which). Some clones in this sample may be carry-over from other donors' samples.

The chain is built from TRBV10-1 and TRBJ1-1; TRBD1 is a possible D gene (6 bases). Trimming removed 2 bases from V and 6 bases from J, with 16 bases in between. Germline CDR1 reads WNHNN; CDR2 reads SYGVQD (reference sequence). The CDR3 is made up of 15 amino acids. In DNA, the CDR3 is TGCGCCAGCAGTGAGAAGCCAGGGGAACTATCTGAAGCTTTCTTT. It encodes CASSEKPGELSEAFF.

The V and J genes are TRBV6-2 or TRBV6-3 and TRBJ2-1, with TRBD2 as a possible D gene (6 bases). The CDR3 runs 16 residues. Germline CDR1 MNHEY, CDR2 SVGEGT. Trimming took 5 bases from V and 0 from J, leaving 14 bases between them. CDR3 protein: CASSPSDGSSYNEQFF. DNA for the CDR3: TGTGCCAGCAGTCCTTCCGACGGGAGCTCCTACAATGAGCAGTTCTTC.

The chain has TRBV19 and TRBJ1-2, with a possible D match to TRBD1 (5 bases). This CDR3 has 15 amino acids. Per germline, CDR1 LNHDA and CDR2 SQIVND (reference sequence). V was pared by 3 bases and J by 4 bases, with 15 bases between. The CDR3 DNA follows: TGTGCCAGTAGTATTGGTCAGGGAGCGCGCTATGGCTACACCTTC. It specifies CASSIGQGARYGYTF.

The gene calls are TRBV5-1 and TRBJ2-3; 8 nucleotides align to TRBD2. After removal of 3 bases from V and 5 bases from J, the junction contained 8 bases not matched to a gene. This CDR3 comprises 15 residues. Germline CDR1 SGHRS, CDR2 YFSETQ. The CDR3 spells CASSYTSGVGDTQYF. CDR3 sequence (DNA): TGCGCCAGCAGCTATACTAGCGGAGTAGGAGATACGCAGTATTTT. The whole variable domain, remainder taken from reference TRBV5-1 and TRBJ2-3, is KAGVTQTPRYLIKTRGQQVTLSCSPISGHRSVSWYQQTPGQGLQFLFEYFSETQRNKGNFPGRFSGRQFSNSRSEMNVSTLELGDSALYLCASSYTSGVGDTQYFGPGTRLTVL.

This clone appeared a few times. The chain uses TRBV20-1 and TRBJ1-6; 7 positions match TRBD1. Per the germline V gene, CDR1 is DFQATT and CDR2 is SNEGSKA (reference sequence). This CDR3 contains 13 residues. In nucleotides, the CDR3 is TGCAGCGCCCCTCAGGGGGGGAATTCACCCCTCCACTTT. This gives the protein CSAPQGGNSPLHF.

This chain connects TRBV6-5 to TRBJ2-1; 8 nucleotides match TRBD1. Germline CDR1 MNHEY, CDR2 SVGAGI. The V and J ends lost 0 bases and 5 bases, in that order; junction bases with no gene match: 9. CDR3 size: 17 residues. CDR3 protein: CASSYSRGPSENNEQFF. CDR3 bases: TGTGCCAGCAGTTACTCCAGGGGGCCGAGTGAGAACAATGAGCAGTTCTTC.

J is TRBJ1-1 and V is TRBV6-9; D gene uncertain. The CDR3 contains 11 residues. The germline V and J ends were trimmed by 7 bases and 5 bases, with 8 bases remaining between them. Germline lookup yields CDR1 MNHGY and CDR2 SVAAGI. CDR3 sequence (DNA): TGTGCCAGCATGAGAGGGACTGAAGCTTTCTTT. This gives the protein CASMRGTEAFF.

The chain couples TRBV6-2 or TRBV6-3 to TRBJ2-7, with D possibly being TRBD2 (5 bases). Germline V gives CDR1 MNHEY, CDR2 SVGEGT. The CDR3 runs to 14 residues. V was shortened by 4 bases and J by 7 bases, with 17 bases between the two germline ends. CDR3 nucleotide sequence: TGTGCCAGCAGTTCCGCGGGTGCACTACGGGAGCAGTACTTC. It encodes CASSSAGALREQYF.

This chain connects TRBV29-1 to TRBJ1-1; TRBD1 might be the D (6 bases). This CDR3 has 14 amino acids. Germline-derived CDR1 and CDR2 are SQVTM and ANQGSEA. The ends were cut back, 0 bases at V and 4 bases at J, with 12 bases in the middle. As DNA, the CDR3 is TGCAGCGTTGAAGAGACAGGCGAGGGCACTGAAGCTTTCTTT. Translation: CSVEETGEGTEAFF. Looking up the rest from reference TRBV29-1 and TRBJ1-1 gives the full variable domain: SAVISQKPSRDICQRGTSLTIQCQVDSQVTMMFWYRQQPGQSLTLIATANQGSEATYESGFVIDKFPISRPNLTFSTLTVSNMSPEDSSIYLCSVEETGEGTEAFFGQGTRLTVV.